The clone carrying this TCR beta chain was seen more than once but under ten times. TCRdb re-called the 5' RACE reads with MiXCR, one entry per CDR3 protein. The table records under 70,000 distinct CDR3 sequences, roughly 5.6% of them present only once. Trimming took off 3 bases at V and 5 bases at J, with 14 bases between the two ends. Germline lookup yields CDR1 SGDLS and CDR2 YYNGEE. The CDR3 is 15 amino acids. This sample was taken from a study of neurological immune-mediated disorders. This sequence originates from a woman in her twenties or thirties with multiple sclerosis. The specimen sequenced was PBMCs. The chain links TRBV9 to TRBJ2-2; tentatively, D is TRBD1 (5 bases). The CDR3 nucleotides read TGTGCCAGCAGCGCCAGGGAAGGGAAGACCGGGGAGCTGTTTTTT. Translating it yields CASSAREGKTGELFF.